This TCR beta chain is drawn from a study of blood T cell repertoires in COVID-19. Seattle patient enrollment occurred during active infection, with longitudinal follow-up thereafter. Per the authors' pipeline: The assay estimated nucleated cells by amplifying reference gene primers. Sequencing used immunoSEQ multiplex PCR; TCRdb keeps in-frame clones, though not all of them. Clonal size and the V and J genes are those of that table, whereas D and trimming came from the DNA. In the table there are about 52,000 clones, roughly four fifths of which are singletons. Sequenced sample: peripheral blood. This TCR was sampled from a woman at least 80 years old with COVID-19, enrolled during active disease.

The CDR3 loop is CASSPPSGGSYEQYF. The CDR3 nucleotides read TGTGCCAGCTCACCCCCTAGCGGGGGCTCCTACGAGCAGTACTTC. The chain couples TRBV18 to TRBJ2-7, with TRBD2 matching 10 bases. Germline V gene lookup returns CDR1 KGHSH and CDR2 LQKENI. The V segment lost 3 bases and the J segment 0 bases; nucleotides outside the gene matches: 2. CDR3 length: 15 amino acids.